The rows below give T cell receptor beta chains drawn from one sample of a study of blood T cell repertoires in COVID-19. This table comes from immunoSEQ multiplex PCR, and its TCRdb copy is limited to in-frame clones, with some not included. The repertoire has a few hundred thousand clones, roughly 92% of them found once; the top ten carry over 0.7%. The sample consisted of PBMCs or T cells enriched from blood (not recorded which). Source of these receptors: a woman in her forties who had been exposed to COVID-19. CDR3s include the opening cysteine and the closing phenylalanine or tryptophan. D genes are given only for firm matches. Clone size appears in some rows only: once, few, many, or a class for an expanded clone.

d_gene | abundance | j_gene | v_gene | CDR3aa | CDR3nt
. | . | TRBJ1-1 | TRBV2 | CASRLRQYTEAFF | TGTGCCAGCAGACTGAGGCAGTACACTGAAGCTTTCTTT
. | . | TRBJ2-2 | TRBV6-2/TRBV6-3 | CASSYIFRAGELFF | TGTGCCAGCAGTTACATATTCCGGGCCGGGGAGCTGTTTTTT
. | . | TRBJ2-3 | TRBV5-1 | CASSSGQLTDTQYF | TGCGCCAGCAGCTCTGGACAGCTCACAGATACGCAGTATTTT
. | . | TRBJ1-3 | TRBV30 | CAWMKGRSGNTIYF | TGTGCCTGGATGAAGGGGCGCTCTGGAAACACCATATATTTT
TRBD2 | . | TRBJ2-1 | TRBV5-8 | CASSRHHGLAGTEQFF | TGTGCCAGCAGCCGGCATCACGGACTAGCGGGGACTGAGCAGTTCTTC
. | . | TRBJ1-1 | TRBV19 | CASSIDILGAGANTEAFF | TGTGCCAGTAGTATAGATATCCTGGGGGCGGGGGCGAACACTGAAGCTTTCTTT
. | . | TRBJ1-2 | TRBV6-5 | CASSLSRDWYGYTF | TGTGCCAGCAGTTTATCCAGGGATTGGTATGGCTACACCTTC
. | . | TRBJ1-4 | TRBV12-3/TRBV12-4 | CATGLRDEKLFF | TGTGCCACGGGACTCCGGGATGAAAAACTGTTTTTT
TRBD1 | . | TRBJ1-5 | TRBV6-5 | CASSLDRANQPQHF | TGTGCCAGCAGTTTAGACAGGGCGAATCAGCCCCAGCATTTT
. | . | TRBJ1-5 | TRBV18 | CASSRLRVGQPQHF | TGTGCCAGCTCCCGGTTGAGGGTGGGTCAGCCCCAGCATTTT
TRBD2 | . | TRBJ2-1 | TRBV18 | CASSPRLAGTTGEQFF | TGTGCCAGCTCACCACGGCTAGCGGGTACGACCGGTGAGCAGTTCTTC
TRBD1 | . | TRBJ2-2 | TRBV27 | CASSPRQGLGTGELFF | TGTGCCAGCAGTCCTCGACAGGGGCTAGGCACCGGGGAGCTGTTTTTT
. | . | TRBJ1-1 | TRBV27 | CASSLRMDTEAFF | TGTGCCAGCAGTTTGCGGATGGACACTGAAGCTTTCTTT
TRBD2 | once | TRBJ2-3 | TRBV7-6 | CASSLVGGPGTDTQYF | TGTGCCAGCAGCTTAGTGGGAGGGCCCGGCACAGATACGCAGTATTTT
. | . | TRBJ2-7 | TRBV7-2 | CASSPIRWGLYEQYF | TGTGCCAGCAGCCCCATACGATGGGGGCTCTACGAGCAGTACTTC
TRBD2 | . | TRBJ2-5 | TRBV18 | CASSPQGGQETQYF | TGTGCCAGCTCACCACAGGGAGGGCAAGAGACCCAGTACTTC
. | once | TRBJ2-1 | TRBV4-3 | CASSQEWLAGYNEQFF | TGCGCCAGCAGCCAAGAGTGGCTAGCTGGCTACAATGAGCAGTTCTTC
TRBD2 | . | TRBJ2-3 | TRBV2 | CASRRGGSADTQYF | TGTGCCAGCAGGCGGGGGGGCTCGGCAGATACGCAGTATTTT
. | . | TRBJ1-2 | TRBV21-1 | CASSSKDPGQGWYGYTF | TGTGCCAGCAGCAGCAAAGATCCGGGACAGGGATGGTATGGCTACACCTTC
TRBD1 | . | TRBJ1-1 | TRBV5-1 | CASRQGASSTEAFF | TGCGCCAGTAGACAGGGGGCGAGTAGTACTGAAGCTTTCTTT
TRBD2 | once | TRBJ2-7 | TRBV5-1 | CASSFGTTYEQYF | TGCGCCAGCAGCTTCGGGACTACCTACGAGCAGTACTTC
. | . | TRBJ1-1 | TRBV18 | CASSPPQRRNTEAFF | TGTGCCAGCTCACCACCGCAGCGAAGAAACACTGAAGCTTTCTTT
TRBD1 | . | TRBJ2-5 | TRBV11-2 | CASSLGGQGEETQYF | TGTGCCAGCAGCTTAGGTGGACAGGGCGAAGAGACCCAGTACTTC
TRBD2 | . | TRBJ2-2 | TRBV6-2/TRBV6-3 | CASSPPLTSGRFNTGELFF | TGTGCCAGCAGCCCCCCCCTGACTAGCGGGAGATTTAACACCGGGGAGCTGTTTTTT
. | . | TRBJ1-2 | TRBV5-1 | CASSHREGDGYTF | TGCGCCAGCAGCCACCGGGAAGGCGATGGCTACACCTTC
. | . | TRBJ1-3 | TRBV5-5 | CASSFSEQGGNTIYF | TGTGCCAGCAGCTTTTCCGAACAGGGTGGAAACACCATATATTTT
. | . | TRBJ1-2 | TRBV9 | CASSVDAGVARGYTF | TGTGCCAGCAGCGTAGATGCAGGCGTCGCTCGGGGCTACACCTTC
. | . | TRBJ2-3 | TRBV6-5 | CASNDPGHPQYF | TGTGCCAGCAACGATCCGGGACACCCCCAGTATTTT
TRBD2 | once | TRBJ2-1 | TRBV10-3 | CAISDQGAGGPDEQFF | TGTGCCATCAGTGACCAGGGAGCGGGAGGGCCCGATGAGCAGTTCTTC
TRBD2 | . | TRBJ2-7 | TRBV7-2 | CASSLGVSGRFYEQYF | TGTGCCAGCAGCTTAGGAGTTAGCGGGAGATTCTACGAGCAGTACTTC